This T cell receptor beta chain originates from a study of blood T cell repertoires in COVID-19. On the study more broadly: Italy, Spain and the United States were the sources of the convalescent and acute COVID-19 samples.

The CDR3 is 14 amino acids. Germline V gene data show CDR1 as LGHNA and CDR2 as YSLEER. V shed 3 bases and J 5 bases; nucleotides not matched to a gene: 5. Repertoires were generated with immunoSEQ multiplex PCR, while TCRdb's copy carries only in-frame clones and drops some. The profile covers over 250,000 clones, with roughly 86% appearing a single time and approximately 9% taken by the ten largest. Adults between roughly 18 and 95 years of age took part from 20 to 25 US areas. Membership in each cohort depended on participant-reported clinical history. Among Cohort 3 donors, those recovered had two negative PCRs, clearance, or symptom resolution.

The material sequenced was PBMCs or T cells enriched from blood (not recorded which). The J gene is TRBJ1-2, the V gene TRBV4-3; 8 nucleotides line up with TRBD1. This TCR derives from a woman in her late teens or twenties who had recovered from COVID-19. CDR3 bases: TGCGCCAGCAGCCACCGGACAGGGTGGTATGGCTACACCTTC. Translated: CASSHRTGWYGYTF.